This paragraph reports one TCR beta chain. This record comes from a study of blood T cell repertoires in COVID-19. V lost 6 bases and J 0 bases, leaving 13 bases between the germline ends. The CDR3 is 15 amino acids. Germline V gene lookup returns CDR1 SGHTA and CDR2 FQGNSA. Produced via immunoSEQ multiplex PCR; TCRdb's table is partial and in-frame only. This table has roughly 190,000 clones, 84% appearing once. Input material: peripheral blood. The chain joins TRBV7-2 to TRBJ2-3; TRBD2 might be the D (6 bases). The sequence derives from a woman aged 70-85 years with COVID-19, enrolled during active disease. CDR3 amino acids: CASRRPGLSTDTQYF. CDR3 DNA: TGTGCCAGCAGACGCCCGGGACTGAGCACAGATACGCAGTATTTT.